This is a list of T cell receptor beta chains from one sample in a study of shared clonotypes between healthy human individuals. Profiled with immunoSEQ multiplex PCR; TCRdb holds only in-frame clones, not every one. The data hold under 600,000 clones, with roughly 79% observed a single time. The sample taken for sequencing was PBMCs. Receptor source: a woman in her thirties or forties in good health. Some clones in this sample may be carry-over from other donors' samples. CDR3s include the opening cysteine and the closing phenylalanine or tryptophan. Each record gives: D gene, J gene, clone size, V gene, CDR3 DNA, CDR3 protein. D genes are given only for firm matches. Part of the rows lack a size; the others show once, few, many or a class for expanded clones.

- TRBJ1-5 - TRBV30 TGTGCCTGGAGGGGCCGTTCCAATCAGCCCCAGCATTTT CAWRGRSNQPQHF
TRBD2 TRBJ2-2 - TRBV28 TGTGCCGTCGGGGACTACGTAACCGGGGAGCTGTTTTTT CAVGDYVTGELFF
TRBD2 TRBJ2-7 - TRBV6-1 TGTGCCAGCAGTGAGGTACTAGCGGGAGGGCTCTCCTACGAGCAGTACTTC CASSEVLAGGLSYEQYF
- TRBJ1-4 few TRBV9 TGTGCCAGCAGCGTAGATCAGGGGAGGAGTGAAAAACTGTTTTTT CASSVDQGRSEKLFF
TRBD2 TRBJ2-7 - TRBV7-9 TGTGCCAGCAGCTTAACGCGGGAGGGCCCCGAGCAGTACTTC CASSLTREGPEQYF
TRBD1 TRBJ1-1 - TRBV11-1 TGTGCCAGCAGCTTATGGGGGACAGGGCATAGGAACACTGAAGCTTTCTTT CASSLWGTGHRNTEAFF
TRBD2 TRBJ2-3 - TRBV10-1 TGCGCCAGCAGAGCTACTAGCGGGGAAAGCACAGATACGCAGTATTTT CASRATSGESTDTQYF
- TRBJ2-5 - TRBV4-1 TGCGCCAGCAGCCAAGAGGGGGGAGAGACCCAGTACTTC CASSQEGGETQYF
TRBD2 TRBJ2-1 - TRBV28 TGTGCCAGCAGTTCCCAGACTTTACTAGCGAGCTCCTACAATGAGCAGTTCTTC CASSSQTLLASSYNEQFF
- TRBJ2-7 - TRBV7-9 TGTGCCAGCAGTGGTCGGGGTCCCTACGAGCAGTACTTC CASSGRGPYEQYF
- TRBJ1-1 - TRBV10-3 TGTGCCATCAGGAGAGACAGCGGCATGAACACTGAAGCTTTCTTT CAIRRDSGMNTEAFF
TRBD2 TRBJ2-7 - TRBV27 TGTGCCAGCAGTTTATTTGCGGGAGGTTACGAGCAGTACTTC CASSLFAGGYEQYF
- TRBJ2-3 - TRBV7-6 TGTGCCAGCAGCCCCCGGGGAGCGGCAGATACGCAGTATTTT CASSPRGAADTQYF
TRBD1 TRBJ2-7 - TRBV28 TGTGCCAGCAGTTCCAGGGGGCATCCCTACGAGCAGTACTTC CASSSRGHPYEQYF
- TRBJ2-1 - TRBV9 TGTGCCAGCAGCCCGACCTCTAGAGGCGTTGAGCAGTTCTTC CASSPTSRGVEQFF
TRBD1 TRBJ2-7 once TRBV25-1 TGTGCCAGCAGTGAATTTAGGGGGCCCGAAAGGTCCTACGAGCAGTACTTC CASSEFRGPERSYEQYF
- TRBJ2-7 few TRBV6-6 TGTGCCAGCAGTTACCCGGGGACCTACGAGCAGTACTTC CASSYPGTYEQYF
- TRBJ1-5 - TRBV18 TGTGCCAGCTCCGTTTGGGGGGTAGATCAGCCCCAGCATTTT CASSVWGVDQPQHF
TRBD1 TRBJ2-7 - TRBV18 TGTGCCAGCTCACGGGACAGGGGAAGCTCCTACGAGCAGTACTTC CASSRDRGSSYEQYF
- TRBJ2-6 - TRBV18 TGTGCCAGCTCACCTATGCCCGGGAGCTCTGGGGCCAACGTCCTGACTTTC CASSPMPGSSGANVLTF
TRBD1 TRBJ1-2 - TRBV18 TGTGCCAGCTCACCCCCCGGACAGGGAGGCATCTATGGCTACACCTTC CASSPPGQGGIYGYTF
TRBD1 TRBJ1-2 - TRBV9 TGTGCCAGCAGCTACTCGGAGGTGGACAGGGGGCCCTTAAACTATGGCTACACCTTC CASSYSEVDRGPLNYGYTF
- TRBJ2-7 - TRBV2 TGTGCCAGCATGGTCTCCTACGAGCAGTACTTC CASMVSYEQYF
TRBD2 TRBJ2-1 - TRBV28 TGTGCCAGCAGTTTAGGGGGAGGGCCCTATGAGCAGTTCTTC CASSLGGGPYEQFF
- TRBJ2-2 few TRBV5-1 TGCGCCAGCAGCTTGGACATAGGGAACACCGGGGAGCTGTTTTTT CASSLDIGNTGELFF
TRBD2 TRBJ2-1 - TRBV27 TGTGCCAGCAGTCGAGAGCGGGACGGCAATGAGCAGTTCTTC CASSRERDGNEQFF
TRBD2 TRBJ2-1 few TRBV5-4 TGTGCCAGCAGCCGACCGACTAGCGGGAGGAGGAATGAGCAGTTCTTC CASSRPTSGRRNEQFF
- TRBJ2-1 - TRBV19 TGTGCCAGTAGTATTGGAGGCCCCCCCGATTACAATGAGCAGTTCTTC CASSIGGPPDYNEQFF